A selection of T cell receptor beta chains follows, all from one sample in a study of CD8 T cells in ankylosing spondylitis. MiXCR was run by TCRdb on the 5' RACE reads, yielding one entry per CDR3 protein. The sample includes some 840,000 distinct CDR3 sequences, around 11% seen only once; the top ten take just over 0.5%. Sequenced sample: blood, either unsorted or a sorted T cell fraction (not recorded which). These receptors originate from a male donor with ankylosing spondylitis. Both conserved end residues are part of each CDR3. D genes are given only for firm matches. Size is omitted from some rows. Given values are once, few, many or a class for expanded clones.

DNA: TGTGCCAGCAGCTTAGGAGGCGTCCACGGGGACATTCAGTACTTC
CDR3: CASSLGGVHGDIQYF
D: NA
size: many
V: TRBV7-2
J: TRBJ2-4

DNA: TGTGCCAGCAGCTTAGTATACGCTAGCGGGAGGGCCTACAATGAGCAGTTCTTC
CDR3: CASSLVYASGRAYNEQFF
D: TRBD2
size: few
V: TRBV7-8
J: TRBJ2-1

DNA: TGCAGTGCTAGCAAGGGACAGAACCAAGAGACCCAGTACTTC
CDR3: CSASKGQNQETQYF
D: TRBD1
size: many
V: TRBV20-1
J: TRBJ2-5

DNA: TGTGCCAGCACCCGGACATATTTCGCGAACACCGGGGAGCTGTTTTTT
CDR3: CASTRTYFANTGELFF
D: NA
size: few
V: TRBV5-4
J: TRBJ2-2

DNA: TGTGCCAGCAGCCTTAACGGGAGGTACACAGATACGCAGTATTTT
CDR3: CASSLNGRYTDTQYF
D: TRBD2
size: many
V: TRBV6-1
J: TRBJ2-3

DNA: TGCAGCGTAGCCACTAGCGGTTATTCCTACGAGCAGTACTTC
CDR3: CSVATSGYSYEQYF
D: TRBD2
size: few
V: TRBV29-1
J: TRBJ2-7

DNA: TGTGCCAGCAGTTTAAGGGAGTCCCTCGAGCAGTACTTC
CDR3: CASSLRESLEQYF
D: NA
size: NA
V: TRBV27
J: TRBJ2-7

DNA: TGCGCCAGCAGCCAAGATCAGAATAATTCACCCCTCCACTTT
CDR3: CASSQDQNNSPLHF
D: NA
size: NA
V: TRBV4-3
J: TRBJ1-6

DNA: TGCAGTGCTAGACCCTCCGGGACTAGCGGCAGGGGGGGCACAGATACGCAGTATTTT
CDR3: CSARPSGTSGRGGTDTQYF
D: TRBD2
size: few
V: TRBV20-1
J: TRBJ2-3

DNA: TGCGCCAGCAGCCAAGATTTAACTAGCGGGAGTGGTGAGCAGTTCTTC
CDR3: CASSQDLTSGSGEQFF
D: TRBD2
size: few
V: TRBV4-1
J: TRBJ2-1

DNA: TGTGCCGCAGGGGAAACCGGGTTGCCCGAGCATTTT
CDR3: CAAGETGLPEHF
D: NA
size: NA
V: TRBV28
J: TRBJ1-5

DNA: TGTGCCAGCAGCAAAGCGGGAGCCATGGGGGGCGAGCAGTACTTC
CDR3: CASSKAGAMGGEQYF
D: TRBD2
size: few
V: TRBV11-2
J: TRBJ2-7

DNA: TGTGCCATCAGTGATGGAACCGGGTCCAATATGAACACTGAAGCTTTCTTT
CDR3: CAISDGTGSNMNTEAFF
D: NA
size: NA
V: TRBV10-3
J: TRBJ1-1

DNA: TGCGCCAGCAGCTTGTTGGAGGAATCCACCGGGGAGCTGTTTTTT
CDR3: CASSLLEESTGELFF
D: NA
size: few
V: TRBV5-1
J: TRBJ2-2

DNA: TGTGCCAGCAGTATGTTTACAGAGCTGAACACTGAAGCTTTCTTT
CDR3: CASSMFTELNTEAFF
D: NA
size: NA
V: TRBV6-1
J: TRBJ1-1

DNA: TGCAGTGCTAGAGAGAGGCTAGCGGGAGGTCCCGAGCAGTTCTTC
CDR3: CSARERLAGGPEQFF
D: TRBD2
size: NA
V: TRBV20-1
J: TRBJ2-1

DNA: TGTGCCAGCAGTTTAGGGTTACAAGCTTTCTTT
CDR3: CASSLGLQAFF
D: NA
size: few
V: TRBV12-3/TRBV12-4
J: TRBJ1-1

DNA: TGCGCCAGCAGCTTGGGGGATATAGACGCAGATACGCAGTATTTT
CDR3: CASSLGDIDADTQYF
D: NA
size: few
V: TRBV5-1
J: TRBJ2-3

DNA: TGCAGTGCTATAAAGGGGGGGGAGACCCAGTACTTC
CDR3: CSAIKGGETQYF
D: NA
size: NA
V: TRBV20-1
J: TRBJ2-5

DNA: TGTGCCAGCAGCCAAGGCGCTCTAGCGGGAGTAGTAGGCGGGGAGCTGTTTTTT
CDR3: CASSQGALAGVVGGELFF
D: TRBD2
size: NA
V: TRBV3-1
J: TRBJ2-2

DNA: TGTGCCAGCAGTGGGAACAGGGGCGAGCAGTACTTC
CDR3: CASSGNRGEQYF
D: TRBD1
size: many
V: TRBV25-1
J: TRBJ2-7

DNA: TGTGCCAGCAGTGGGGGGAGCAATCAGCCCCAGCATTTT
CDR3: CASSGGSNQPQHF
D: NA
size: many
V: TRBV6-2/TRBV6-3
J: TRBJ1-5

DNA: TGCAGTGCTCGAGTCCCAAATCAGCCCCAGCATTTT
CDR3: CSARVPNQPQHF
D: NA
size: many
V: TRBV20-1
J: TRBJ1-5

DNA: TGCAGTGCTGCCCGAGGAGGGCCCGGAAACACCATATATTTT
CDR3: CSAARGGPGNTIYF
D: NA
size: many
V: TRBV20-1
J: TRBJ1-3

DNA: TGTGCCAGCAGCACACCTTCAGGGAACAACTATGGCTACACCTTC
CDR3: CASSTPSGNNYGYTF
D: NA
size: few
V: TRBV5-4
J: TRBJ1-2

DNA: TGTGCCAGCAGAACGGGACTAGGGGGCTACGAGCAGTACTTC
CDR3: CASRTGLGGYEQYF
D: TRBD2
size: NA
V: TRBV2
J: TRBJ2-7

DNA: TGCAGTGCTCAACGGTCAACACCCCTCCACTTT
CDR3: CSAQRSTPLHF
D: NA
size: NA
V: TRBV20-1
J: TRBJ1-6

DNA: TGTGCCAGCAGCTTCAGGGCCGATACAGATACGCAGTATTTT
CDR3: CASSFRADTDTQYF
D: NA
size: NA
V: TRBV5-5
J: TRBJ2-3

DNA: TGCAGTGCCCCCCAGGTACGAAACTCCTACGAGCAGCACTTC
CDR3: CSAPQVRNSYEQHF
D: NA
size: NA
V: TRBV20-1
J: TRBJ2-7

DNA: TGTGCCAGCAGCTTAGGTGATTTTTACGAGCAGTACTTC
CDR3: CASSLGDFYEQYF
D: NA
size: few
V: TRBV7-2
J: TRBJ2-7

DNA: TGCAGTGCTAGCGGTCAGGGAGGGGTGGGAGAAAAACTGTTTTTT
CDR3: CSASGQGGVGEKLFF
D: NA
size: many
V: TRBV20-1
J: TRBJ1-4

DNA: TGTGCCAGCAGTTACGAGGGGGACAGCTACACCGGGGAGCTGTTTTTT
CDR3: CASSYEGDSYTGELFF
D: TRBD1
size: few
V: TRBV6-2/TRBV6-3
J: TRBJ2-2

DNA: TGTGCCAGCAGCCTCGCCGGACAGAACACAGATACGCAGTATTTT
CDR3: CASSLAGQNTDTQYF
D: NA
size: NA
V: TRBV7-2
J: TRBJ2-3

DNA: TGTGCCAGCAGTCGGACAGTAGCCTACGAGCAGTACTTC
CDR3: CASSRTVAYEQYF
D: NA
size: few
V: TRBV6-1
J: TRBJ2-7

DNA: TGCGCCAGCAGCCAAGATTACGCCAGGGCCTACGAGCAGTACTTC
CDR3: CASSQDYARAYEQYF
D: NA
size: few
V: TRBV4-3
J: TRBJ2-7

DNA: TGTGCCAGCAGCTCTGGGACCCCGGGCACTGAAGCTTTCTTT
CDR3: CASSSGTPGTEAFF
D: NA
size: NA
V: TRBV5-5
J: TRBJ1-1

DNA: TGTGCCAGCAGCTCCCGAAGGGGTGATTCCTACAATGAGCAGTTCTTC
CDR3: CASSSRRGDSYNEQFF
D: NA
size: NA
V: TRBV7-2
J: TRBJ2-1

DNA: TGCAGTGCAACTGGGACAGGGAAATGGAATTCACCCCTCCACTTT
CDR3: CSATGTGKWNSPLHF
D: TRBD1
size: NA
V: TRBV20-1
J: TRBJ1-6

DNA: TGTGCCAGCAGCTGGACAGGGAAAGGGGCCGGGGAGCTGTTTTTT
CDR3: CASSWTGKGAGELFF
D: TRBD1
size: NA
V: TRBV12-3/TRBV12-4
J: TRBJ2-2

DNA: TGTGCCAGCAGCTTAGAGGGCAGGACTGGCTACACCTTC
CDR3: CASSLEGRTGYTF
D: NA
size: once
V: TRBV7-6
J: TRBJ1-2

DNA: TGCGCCAGCAGACTAGCGGGGATCTATACCGGGGAGCTGTTTTTT
CDR3: CASRLAGIYTGELFF
D: TRBD2
size: NA
V: TRBV5-1
J: TRBJ2-2

DNA: TGCGCCAGCAGCTTCCAGGGGGCCAGCTCTGGGGCCAACGTCCTGACTTTC
CDR3: CASSFQGASSGANVLTF
D: TRBD1
size: few
V: TRBV5-1
J: TRBJ2-6

DNA: TGTGCCAGCAGCGTACGCGGATCTTCGGGGGATACGCAGTATTTT
CDR3: CASSVRGSSGDTQYF
D: NA
size: NA
V: TRBV9
J: TRBJ2-3

DNA: TGTGCCAGCAGTAACGGTCCGACCACCGGGGAGCTGTTTTTT
CDR3: CASSNGPTTGELFF
D: NA
size: many
V: TRBV6-5
J: TRBJ2-2

DNA: TGTGCCATCAGCCCCGGACAGGGCCCCTATTCTCTTGACACAGATACGCAGTATTTT
CDR3: CAISPGQGPYSLDTDTQYF
D: TRBD1
size: few
V: TRBV10-3
J: TRBJ2-3

DNA: TGTGCCAGCAGCTCCCGGGACAGGGGCTTCAGGGGGCAAGAGACCCAGTACTTC
CDR3: CASSSRDRGFRGQETQYF
D: TRBD1
size: once
V: TRBV11-2
J: TRBJ2-5

DNA: TGCGCCAGCAGCCAAGGTAGAAGTCAGCCCCAGCATTTT
CDR3: CASSQGRSQPQHF
D: NA
size: NA
V: TRBV4-3
J: TRBJ1-5

DNA: TGTGCCAGCAGCGCCAATTGGCAGGGCTTCTACGAGCAGTACTTC
CDR3: CASSANWQGFYEQYF
D: NA
size: NA
V: TRBV11-2
J: TRBJ2-7

DNA: TGTGCCAGCAGTTCCCGAAGATCGAGCTCCTACAATGAGCAGTTCTTC
CDR3: CASSSRRSSSYNEQFF
D: NA
size: many
V: TRBV12-3/TRBV12-4
J: TRBJ2-1

DNA: TGTGCCAGCAGTAGTAGACCCGTCGGGACAGGGAAATGGAAGACCCAGTACTTC
CDR3: CASSSRPVGTGKWKTQYF
D: TRBD1
size: few
V: TRBV27
J: TRBJ2-5

DNA: TGCGCCAGCAGCTTGACGCGACAGGGACCGAACACCGGGGAGCTGTTTTTT
CDR3: CASSLTRQGPNTGELFF
D: TRBD1
size: many
V: TRBV5-1
J: TRBJ2-2

DNA: TGTGCCAGCAGTGTTTTAGATTTCTACAATGAGCAGTTCTTC
CDR3: CASSVLDFYNEQFF
D: NA
size: few
V: TRBV7-9
J: TRBJ2-1